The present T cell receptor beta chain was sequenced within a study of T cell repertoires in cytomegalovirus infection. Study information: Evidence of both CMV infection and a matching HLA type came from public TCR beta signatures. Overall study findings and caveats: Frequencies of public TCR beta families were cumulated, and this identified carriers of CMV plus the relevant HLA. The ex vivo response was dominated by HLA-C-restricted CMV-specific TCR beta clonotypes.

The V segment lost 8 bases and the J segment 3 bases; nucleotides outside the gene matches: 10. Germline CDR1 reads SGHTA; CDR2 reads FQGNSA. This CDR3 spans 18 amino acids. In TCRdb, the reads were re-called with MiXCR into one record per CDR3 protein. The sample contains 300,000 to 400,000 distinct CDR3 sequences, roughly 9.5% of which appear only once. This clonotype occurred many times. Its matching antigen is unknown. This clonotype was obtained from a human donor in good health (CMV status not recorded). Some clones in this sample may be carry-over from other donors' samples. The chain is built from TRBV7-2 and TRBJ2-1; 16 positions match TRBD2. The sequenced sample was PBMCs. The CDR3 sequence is CASGSPGLAGGRYNEQFF. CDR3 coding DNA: TGTGCCAGCGGATCACCGGGACTAGCGGGAGGGCGCTACAATGAGCAGTTCTTC.